This TCR beta chain was recovered during a study of chemoradiotherapy in HPV16-positive cancers. Repeated repertoire sampling spanned the course of chemoradiotherapy. Sequenced by immunoSEQ multiplex PCR; TCRdb stores in-frame clones only, minus some. In the table there are about 34,000 clones, approximately 92% of which are singletons. In regard to this clone: The antigen remains unidentified.

Trimming took 11 bases from V and 6 from J; bases not matched to a gene: 5. Germline CDR1 is SEHNR and CDR2 is FQNEAQ (reference sequence). The CDR3 contains 12 residues. Findings and limits, study-wide: For HPV16-positive patients, expanding HPV-responsive T cells associated with longer recurrence-free survival. Non-HPV-specific T cells did not expand in tumors during treatment, whereas candidate HPV-specific clones and E7-related motifs did. The functional HPV-specific definition rests on just a couple of HPV16-positive patients.

This chain uses TRBV7-9 with TRBJ1-1, with 11 bases lining up with TRBD1. The sample consisted of blood, taken from a patient who underwent chemoradiotherapy. The sequence came from a human donor with HPV-associated anogenital cancer. CDR3 amino acids: CAVRTGGSEAFF. The DNA for the CDR3 is TGTGCCGTCCGGACAGGGGGCTCTGAAGCTTTCTTT. The variable domain in full, with the rest retrieved from reference TRBV7-9 and TRBJ1-1, is DTGVSQNPRHKITKRGQNVTFRCDPISEHNRLYWYRQTLGQGPEFLTYFQNEAQLEKSRLLSDRFSAERPKGSFSTLEIQRTEQGDSAMYLCAVRTGGSEAFFGQGTRLTVV.